The 6 T cell receptor beta chains given below trace back to one sample, sequenced in a study of T cell responses to AZD1222 COVID-19 vaccine. The method was immunoSEQ multiplex PCR; TCRdb's version includes in-frame clones alone and lacks a portion of them. The profile covers 72,000 or so clones, with 75% to 90% appearing a single time and roughly 24% taken by the ten largest. Sequencing was performed on peripheral blood, taken on day 0 of AZD1222 vaccination. The receptors stem from an adult in good health.

The V gene is TRBV6-1, the J gene TRBJ1-6; 7 positions agree with TRBD1. Germline loops: CDR1 MNHNS, CDR2 SASEGT. J lost 9 bases, V lost 3 bases, and 11 bases had no gene match. This CDR3 has 16 residues. This CDR3 is CASSDPTGPPLSPLHF. CDR3 DNA: TGTGCCAGCAGTGATCCGACAGGGCCACCACTTTCACCCCTCCACTTT.

The genes are TRBV18 and TRBJ2-1; 15 bases agree with TRBD2. The CDR3 sequence is 20 residues long. Germline trimming cut 3 bases from V and 4 bases from J; bases unmatched to any gene: 13. Germline CDR1 and CDR2: KGHSH and LQKENI. In DNA, the CDR3 is TGTGCCAGCTCACCCTTCCCTGGGACTAGCGGGAGGACGATTTACAATGAGCAGTTCTTC. Its protein is CASSPFPGTSGRTIYNEQFF. Full variable domain (missing parts from reference TRBV18 and TRBJ2-1): NAGVMQNPRHLVRRRGQEARLRCSPMKGHSHVYWYRQLPEEGLKFMVYLQKENIIDESGMPKERFSAEFPKEGPSILRIQQVVRGDSAAYFCASSPFPGTSGRTIYNEQFFGPGTRLTVL.

The chain couples TRBV27 to TRBJ1-5, with TRBD1 matching over 8 bases. V shed 3 bases and J 3 bases; nucleotides not matched to a gene: 7. This CDR3 has 16 amino acids. Germline values: CDR1 MNHEY, CDR2 SMNVEV (reference sequence). The CDR3 DNA reads TGTGCCAGCAGTTTTTCCGGGACAGGAATCAATCAGCCCCAGCATTTT. Translated, it gives CASSFSGTGINQPQHF.

The chain carries TRBV5-1 and TRBJ2-5, with D possibly matching TRBD1 (5 bases). V was cut by 4 bases and J by 5 bases, with 18 bases left in between. The CDR3 runs 15 residues. Germline CDR1 reads SGHRS; CDR2 reads YFSETQ. The CDR3 DNA follows: TGCGCCAGCAGCCCGACCGATAACAGGCGGGAGACCCAGTACTTC. Translated, it gives CASSPTDNRRETQYF.

This rearrangement joins TRBV9 to TRBJ2-2; TRBD2 matches 10 bases. Germline-derived CDR1 and CDR2 are SGDLS and YYNGEE. The V gene end was trimmed by 3 bases and the J gene end by 2 bases; junction bases not matched to a gene: 4. The CDR3 is made up of 16 amino acids. CDR3 sequence (DNA): TGTGCCAGCAGCGGAGGACTAGCGGTAAACACCGGGGAGCTGTTTTTT. It is translated as CASSGGLAVNTGELFF.

The chain recombines TRBV19 with TRBJ1-5; 7 nucleotides match TRBD1. The junction had 6 bases not matched to a gene; V was cut back by 0 bases and J by 4 bases. CDR3 length: 16 amino acids. The germline V gene has CDR1 LNHDA and CDR2 SQIVND (reference sequence). The chain's CDR3 is CASSIEKGASNQPQHF. The CDR3 DNA follows: TGTGCCAGTAGTATAGAAAAGGGGGCCTCAAATCAGCCCCAGCATTTT.